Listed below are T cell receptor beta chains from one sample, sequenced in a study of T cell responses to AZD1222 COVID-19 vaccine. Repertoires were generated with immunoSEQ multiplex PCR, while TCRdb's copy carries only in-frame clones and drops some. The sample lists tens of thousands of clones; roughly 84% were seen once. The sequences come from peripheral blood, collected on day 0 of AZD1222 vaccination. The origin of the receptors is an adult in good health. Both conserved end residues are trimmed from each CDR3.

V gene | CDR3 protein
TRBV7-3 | ASSLNCEGCEQY
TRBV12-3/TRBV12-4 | ASGFRTAEAF
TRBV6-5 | ASYYGTGRGEAF
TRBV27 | ASSTRTFEGDTEAF
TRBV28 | ASRSSNEQF
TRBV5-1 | ASSLSQNNSPLH
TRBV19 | ASSRDRDQPQH
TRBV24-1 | ATSGAGALPYGYT
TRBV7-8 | ASSYRDMNYGYT
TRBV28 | ASSLNRGRDGYT
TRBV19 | ASSIGGSHEQY
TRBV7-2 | ASSLQGAPGNTIY
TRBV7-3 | ASSVTGGPTEAF
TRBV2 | ASSEESGAYNSPLH